This entry concerns a single TCR beta chain. The antigen is not known. Germline V lookup: CDR1 SGHRS, CDR2 YFSETQ. The CDR3 length is 14 residues. This entry is derived from a study of T cells expressing NK-cell markers. Overall study: The study sequenced eight donors, seven HCMV-seropositive and one seronegative.

It was by 5'RACE template switching with UMIs that TCR beta cDNA was made. TCRdb reprocessed the 5' RACE reads, keeping one entry per CDR3 protein, no DNA. This specimen shows roughly 150,000 distinct CDR3 sequences; the ten leading clones hold 15% to 20%. Points from the study as a whole: Several of the donors carried dominant NKG2C+ clonotypes that took up roughly 1.0-8% of their CD8+ T cells. The CD3+CD56-NKG2C+ fraction of a handful of donors was also led by these clonotypes.

Material for sequencing was blood T cells: a sorted CD56 or NKG2C T cell subset, CD4+ or CD8+ T cells, or bulk PBMC T cells (not recorded which). This sequence joins TRBV5-1 and TRBJ2-1; TCRdb's D gene call, TRBD2, goes unchecked for lack of DNA. The source of this sequence is a woman between 18 and 69 years old in good health. The CDR3 loop reads CASNRREGLNEQFF.